This T cell receptor beta chain comes out of a study of neurological immune-mediated disorders. This clonotype was counted at least ten times. Via MiXCR, TCRdb re-called the 5' RACE reads, giving one row per CDR3 protein. The table has about 18,000 distinct CDR3 sequences, approximately 11% seen once. The V end lost 5 bases, the J end lost 10 bases, and 12 bases lay between the germline ends. The CDR3 is 12 residues long. The V gene's germline CDR1 is SEHNR and CDR2 FQNEAQ (reference sequence). Sequenced sample: CD8+ T cells from blood. The receptor was derived from a woman aged 45-60 years in good health. The rearrangement uses TRBV7-9 and TRBJ1-5, with D possibly being TRBD1 (5 bases). This chain's CDR3 is CASSPGGSPQHF. The CDR3 DNA is TGTGCCAGCAGCCCCGGGGGGAGTCCCCAGCATTTT.